Detailed here is one TCR beta chain. Its antigen specificity is not known. No much larger clonotype is one base removed from it; base qualities were not supplied. The entire amount of isolated RNA was reverse transcribed using the High Capacity cDNA Reverse Transcription Kit, so the sequenced TCRB transcripts were expressed ones. Deep immunoSEQ sequencing was performed on naive, central memory and regulatory T cell samples, with an average of around 3.4 million total reads per sample. Sorted cells were lysed in RLT buffer, and RNA was extracted using DNase-treated RNeasy Micro or Mini kits according to cell number. To prevent cross-contamination, every cell subset was processed on its own, while patient and healthy donor samples were processed together. The immunoSEQ multiplex PCR was used to amplify TCRB sequences from cDNA, generating 87-bp fragments that spanned the CDR3 region. The amplicons were sequenced using the Illumina HiSeq platform. In the paper's pipeline: PCR bias was computationally corrected using synthetic template baselines, reads within Hamming distance 2 were collapsed, and singletons that could not be merged were discarded. Reads were aligned against IMGT so that V, D and J genes, CDR3 length and insertions or deletions at six rearrangement sites could be assigned. Within each subset, clonotype counts were normalized to the number of sorted cells before true diversity and Gini coefficients were calculated with the tcR R package. Repertoire sharing was quantified using the overlap coefficient calculated on TCRB nucleotide sequences. Not all clones reach the TCRdb copy of this immuneACCESS table, which keeps in-frame sequences only. Checked studies attribute under half of the gap to unresolved V genes and leave the rest unexplained. That table is the source of V, J and clone size, and D and trimming were worked out from the DNA. The sample table records 120,000 or so clones; approximately 15% of these occur just once. The ten largest clones represent roughly 2.5% of the sample.

This entry belongs to a study of beta chain features in type 1 diabetes (dated by TCRdb to the late 2010s). About the investigation overall: Mean age, gender distribution, total cell number and subset yield were not different between patients and healthy donors. Across all samples, around 100 million sorted cells were examined, and cell number per subset correlated strongly with RNA yield. In the study, TCRB repertoires of sorted circulating CD4+ T cell subsets from recently diagnosed type 1 diabetes patients were compared with those of matched healthy donors. Whereas all 30 or so donors provided naive and central memory subsets, regulatory and stem cell-like memory subsets were isolated from just 8 patients and about eight healthy donors. Overall study outcomes, separate from this receptor: Because cDNA rather than genomic DNA was sequenced, highly expressing activated cells could have been over-represented, although no difference in activation and CD3 levels was found between groups. Shorter templates might have been favored by PCR, but patient and control samples were amplified and corrected together, so both groups would have been affected equally by any skew. Because small numbers of individuals were included in the HLA sub-analyses, any influence of HLA type on TCRB rearrangement was left unresolved. Naive, central memory and regulatory TCRB repertoires appeared more similar among patients than among healthy donors. In all four CD4+ subsets, TCRB CDR3 length was moderately but significantly shorter in type 1 diabetes patients. Patients with type 1 diabetes made fewer insertions and deleted more nucleotides at VDJ recombination sites, implying thymic rearrangement abnormalities.

CDR1 is given as MNHNS and CDR2 as SASEGT, both from the germline V gene. The CDR3 sequence holds 16 residues, the cysteine and phenylalanine included. Only the CDR3 part of the read is kept: 48 bases, read in frame from the first base. V lost 3 bases and J lost 0 bases, and the count of bases not matched to a germline gene is 6. From each donor, a single peripheral blood sample of 100 to 150 mL on average was drawn into heparinised tubes. Using a panel that included CD45RO, CCR7, CD25, CD127, CD95 and CD27, naive, central memory, regulatory and stem cell-like memory CD4+ T cells were sorted on a BD FACSAria II. Every sorted population had a purity above 95%. PBMCs were isolated right away by Lymphoprep density gradient centrifugation and were stained directly, without culture. So that batch effects would be minimized, each experiment stained and sorted samples in pairs, pairing one healthy donor with one patient.

The sequencing input was central memory CD4+ T cells from blood. The sequence was obtained from a man between 18 and 35 years old with type 1 diabetes. The rearrangement joined TRBV6-1 to TRBJ2-3; 7 bases in between match TRBD1. The sequenced DNA: TGTGCCAGCAGTGAGTGGGACAGCCTTAGCACAGATACGCAGTATTTT. The translation is CASSEWDSLSTDTQYF.